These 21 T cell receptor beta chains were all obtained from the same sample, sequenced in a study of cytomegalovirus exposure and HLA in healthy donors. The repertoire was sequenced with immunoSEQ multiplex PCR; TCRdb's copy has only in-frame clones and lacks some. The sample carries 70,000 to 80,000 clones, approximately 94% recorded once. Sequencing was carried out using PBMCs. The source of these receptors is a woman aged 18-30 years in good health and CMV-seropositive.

The DNA of the CDR3 is TGTGCCAGTAGTCCCCGAACACTCGCCCTGTGGGACAGTCAAGAGACCCAGTACTTC. Translating it yields CASSPRTLALWDSQETQYF. The chain combines TRBV19 with TRBJ2-5; TRBD1 agrees at 7 bases. V lost 5 bases, J lost 2 bases, and 20 bases stayed unmatched. In germline, CDR1 is LNHDA, CDR2 SQIVND (reference sequence). This CDR3 has 19 amino acids.

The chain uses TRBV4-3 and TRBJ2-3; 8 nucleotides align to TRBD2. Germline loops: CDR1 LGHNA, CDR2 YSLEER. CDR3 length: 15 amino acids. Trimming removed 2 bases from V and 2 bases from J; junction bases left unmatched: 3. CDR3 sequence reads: CASSQLGLVTDTQYF. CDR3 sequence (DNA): TGCGCCAGCAGCCAACTGGGACTAGTCACAGATACGCAGTATTTT.

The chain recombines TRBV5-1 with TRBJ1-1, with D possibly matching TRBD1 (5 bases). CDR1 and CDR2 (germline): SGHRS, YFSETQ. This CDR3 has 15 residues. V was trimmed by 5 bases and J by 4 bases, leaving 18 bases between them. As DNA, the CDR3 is TGCGCCAGCAGGGCCCGGGACTCACTGGGCACTGAAGCTTTCTTT. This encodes CASRARDSLGTEAFF.

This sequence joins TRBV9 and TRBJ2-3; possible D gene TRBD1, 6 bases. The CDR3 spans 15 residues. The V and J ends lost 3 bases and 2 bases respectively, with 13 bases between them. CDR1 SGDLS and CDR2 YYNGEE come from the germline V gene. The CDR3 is CASSAADRPTDTQYF. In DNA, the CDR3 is TGTGCCAGCAGCGCCGCCGACAGGCCCACAGATACGCAGTATTTT.

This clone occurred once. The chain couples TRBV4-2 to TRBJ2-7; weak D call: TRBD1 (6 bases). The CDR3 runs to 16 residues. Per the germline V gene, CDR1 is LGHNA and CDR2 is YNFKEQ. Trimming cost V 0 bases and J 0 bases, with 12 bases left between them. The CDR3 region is CASSQEGAGRSYEQYF. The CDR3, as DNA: TGTGCCAGCAGCCAAGAGGGGGCAGGGCGCTCCTACGAGCAGTACTTC.

CDR3 amino acids: CASSLAGVGAEAFF. CDR3 nucleotide sequence: TGTGCCAGCAGCTTAGCAGGGGTCGGAGCTGAAGCTTTCTTT. The V call is TRBV7-2, the J call TRBJ1-1; tentative D call: TRBD1 (5 bases). In germline, CDR1 is SGHTA, CDR2 FQGNSA. Trimming cost V 0 bases and J 6 bases, with 11 bases left between them. The CDR3 covers 14 residues.

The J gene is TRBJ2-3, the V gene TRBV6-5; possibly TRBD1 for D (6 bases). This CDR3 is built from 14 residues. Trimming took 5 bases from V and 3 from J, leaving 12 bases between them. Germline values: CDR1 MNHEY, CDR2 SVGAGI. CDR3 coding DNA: TGTGCCAGCAGTGGGCAGGGGCAGACAGATACGCAGTATTTT. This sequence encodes CASSGQGQTDTQYF.

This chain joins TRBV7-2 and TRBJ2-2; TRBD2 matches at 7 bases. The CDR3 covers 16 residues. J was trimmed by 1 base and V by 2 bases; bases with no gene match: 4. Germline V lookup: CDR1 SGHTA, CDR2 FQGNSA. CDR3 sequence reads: CASSLLGGRNTGELFF. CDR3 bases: TGTGCCAGCAGCTTATTGGGCGGGAGGAACACCGGGGAGCTGTTTTTT.

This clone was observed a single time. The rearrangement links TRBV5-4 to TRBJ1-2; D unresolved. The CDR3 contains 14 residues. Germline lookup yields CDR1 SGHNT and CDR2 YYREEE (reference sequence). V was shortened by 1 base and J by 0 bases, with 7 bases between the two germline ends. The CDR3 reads CASSLREANYGYTF. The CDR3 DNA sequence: TGTGCCAGCAGCTTGAGGGAGGCTAACTATGGCTACACCTTC.

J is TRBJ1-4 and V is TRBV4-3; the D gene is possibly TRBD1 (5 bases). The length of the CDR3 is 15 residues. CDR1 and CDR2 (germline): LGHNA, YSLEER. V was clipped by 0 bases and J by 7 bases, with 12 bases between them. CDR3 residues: CASSQDRGRREKLFF. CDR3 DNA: TGCGCCAGCAGCCAAGATAGGGGCCGGCGTGAAAAACTGTTTTTT.

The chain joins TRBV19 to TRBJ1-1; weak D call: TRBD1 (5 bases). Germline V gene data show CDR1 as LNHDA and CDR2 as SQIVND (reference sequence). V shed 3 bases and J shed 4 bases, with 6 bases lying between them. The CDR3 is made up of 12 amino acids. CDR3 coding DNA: TGTGCCAGTAGTATTAGGGGCACTGAAGCTTTCTTT. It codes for CASSIRGTEAFF.

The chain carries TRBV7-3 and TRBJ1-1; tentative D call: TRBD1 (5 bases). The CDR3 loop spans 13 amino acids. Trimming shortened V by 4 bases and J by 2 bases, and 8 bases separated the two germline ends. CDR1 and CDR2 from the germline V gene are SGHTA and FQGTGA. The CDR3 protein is CASSSQGNTEAFF. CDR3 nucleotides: TGTGCCAGCAGCTCTCAGGGTAACACTGAAGCTTTCTTT.

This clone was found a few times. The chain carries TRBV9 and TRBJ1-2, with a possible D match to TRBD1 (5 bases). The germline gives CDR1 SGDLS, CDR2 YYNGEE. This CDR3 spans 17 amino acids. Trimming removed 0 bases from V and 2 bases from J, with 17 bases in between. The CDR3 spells CASSVDPTGPMNYGYTF. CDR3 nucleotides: TGTGCCAGCAGCGTAGATCCTACAGGACCCATGAACTATGGCTACACCTTC.

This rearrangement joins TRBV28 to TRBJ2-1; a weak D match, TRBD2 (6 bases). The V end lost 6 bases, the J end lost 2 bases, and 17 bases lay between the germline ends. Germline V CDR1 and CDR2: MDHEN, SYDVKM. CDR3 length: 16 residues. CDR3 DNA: TGTGCCAGCAGACCCACAGGATCGGGGGCCTACAATGAGCAGTTCTTC. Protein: CASRPTGSGAYNEQFF.

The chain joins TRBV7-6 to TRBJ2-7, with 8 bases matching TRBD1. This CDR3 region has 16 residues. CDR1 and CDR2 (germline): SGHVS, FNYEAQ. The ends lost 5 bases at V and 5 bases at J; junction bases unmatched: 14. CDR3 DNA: TGTGCCAGCAGCCTACTACGAGGACAGGGTGCCCACGAGCAGTACTTC. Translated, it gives CASSLLRGQGAHEQYF. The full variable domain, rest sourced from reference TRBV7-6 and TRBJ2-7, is GAGVSQSPRYKVTKRGQDVALRCDPISGHVSLYWYRQALGQGPEFLTYFNYEAQQDKSGLPNDRFSAERPEGSISTLTIQRTEQRDSAMYRCASSLLRGQGAHEQYFGPGTRLTVT.

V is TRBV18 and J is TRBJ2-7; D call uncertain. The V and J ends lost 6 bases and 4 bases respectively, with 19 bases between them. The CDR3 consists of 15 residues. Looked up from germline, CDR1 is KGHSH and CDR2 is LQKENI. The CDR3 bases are TGTGCCAGCTCCTCCTTCCCCCATGTGGCTTACGAGCAGTACTTC. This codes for CASSSFPHVAYEQYF.

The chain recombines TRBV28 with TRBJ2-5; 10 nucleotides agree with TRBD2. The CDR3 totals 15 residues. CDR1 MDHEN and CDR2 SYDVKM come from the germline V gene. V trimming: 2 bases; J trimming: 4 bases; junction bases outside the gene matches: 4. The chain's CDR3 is CASSLRLAGVETQYF. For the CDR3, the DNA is TGTGCCAGCAGTTTAAGGCTAGCGGGGGTAGAGACCCAGTACTTC.

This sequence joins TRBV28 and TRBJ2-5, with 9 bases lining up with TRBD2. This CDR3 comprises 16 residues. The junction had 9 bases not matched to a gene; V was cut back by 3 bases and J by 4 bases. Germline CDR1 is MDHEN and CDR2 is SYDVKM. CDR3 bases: TGTGCCAGCAGTTTGGGGTTAGCGGGGGAAAGAGAGACCCAGTACTTC. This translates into CASSLGLAGERETQYF.

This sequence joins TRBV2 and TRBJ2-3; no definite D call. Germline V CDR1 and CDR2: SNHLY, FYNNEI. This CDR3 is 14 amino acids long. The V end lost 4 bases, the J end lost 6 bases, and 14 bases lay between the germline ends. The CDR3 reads CASSGPGPNDTQYF. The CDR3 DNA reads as TGTGCCAGCAGTGGGCCTGGGCCGAACGATACGCAGTATTTT.

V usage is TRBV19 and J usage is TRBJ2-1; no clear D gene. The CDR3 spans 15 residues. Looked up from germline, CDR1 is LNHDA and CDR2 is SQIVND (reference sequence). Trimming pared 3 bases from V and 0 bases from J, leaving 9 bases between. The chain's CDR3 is CASSIKLDSYNEQFF. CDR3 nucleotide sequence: TGTGCCAGTAGTATTAAGCTAGACTCCTACAATGAGCAGTTCTTC.

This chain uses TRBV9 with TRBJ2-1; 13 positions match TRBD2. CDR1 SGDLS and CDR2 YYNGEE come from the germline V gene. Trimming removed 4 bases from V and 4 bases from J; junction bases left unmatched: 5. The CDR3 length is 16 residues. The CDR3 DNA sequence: TGTGCCAGCAGCCCACCGGGACTAGCGGGGTACAATGAGCAGTTCTTC. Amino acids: CASSPPGLAGYNEQFF.